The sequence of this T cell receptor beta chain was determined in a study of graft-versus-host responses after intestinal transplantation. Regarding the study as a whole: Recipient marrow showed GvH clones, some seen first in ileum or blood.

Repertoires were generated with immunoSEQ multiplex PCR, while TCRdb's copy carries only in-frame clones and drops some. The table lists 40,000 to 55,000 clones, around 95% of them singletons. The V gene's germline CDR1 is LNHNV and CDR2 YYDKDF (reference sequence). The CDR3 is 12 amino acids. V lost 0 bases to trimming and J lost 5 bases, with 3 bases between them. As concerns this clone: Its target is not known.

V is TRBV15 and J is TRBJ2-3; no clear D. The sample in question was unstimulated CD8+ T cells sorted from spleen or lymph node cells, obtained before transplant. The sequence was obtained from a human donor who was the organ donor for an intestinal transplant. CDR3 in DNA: TGTGCCACCAGCAGAGACATAGATACGCAGTATTTT. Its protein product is CATSRDIDTQYF. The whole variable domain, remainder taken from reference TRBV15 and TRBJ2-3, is DAMVIQNPRYQVTQFGKPVTLSCSQTLNHNVMYWYQQKSSQAPKLLFHYYDKDFNNEADTPDNFQSRRPNTSFCFLDIRSPGLGDTAMYLCATSRDIDTQYFGPGTRLTVL.